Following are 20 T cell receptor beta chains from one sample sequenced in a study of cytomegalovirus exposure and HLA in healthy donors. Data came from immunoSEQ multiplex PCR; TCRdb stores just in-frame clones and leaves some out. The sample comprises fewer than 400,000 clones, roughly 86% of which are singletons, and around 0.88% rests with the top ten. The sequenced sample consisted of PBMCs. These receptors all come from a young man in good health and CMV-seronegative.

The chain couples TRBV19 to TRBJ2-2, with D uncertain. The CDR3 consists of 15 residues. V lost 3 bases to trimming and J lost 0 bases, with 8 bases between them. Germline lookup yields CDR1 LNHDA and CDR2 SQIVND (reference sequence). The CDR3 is CASSMRISNTGELFF. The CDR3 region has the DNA TGTGCCAGTAGTATGCGGATTTCGAACACCGGGGAGCTGTTTTTT.

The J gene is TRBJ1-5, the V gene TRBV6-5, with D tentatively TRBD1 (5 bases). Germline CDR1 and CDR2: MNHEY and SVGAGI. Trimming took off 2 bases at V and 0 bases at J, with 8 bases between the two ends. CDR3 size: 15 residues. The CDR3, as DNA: TGTGCCAGCAGTTACGCGGGGGGTAGCAATCAGCCCCAGCATTTT. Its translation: CASSYAGGSNQPQHF.

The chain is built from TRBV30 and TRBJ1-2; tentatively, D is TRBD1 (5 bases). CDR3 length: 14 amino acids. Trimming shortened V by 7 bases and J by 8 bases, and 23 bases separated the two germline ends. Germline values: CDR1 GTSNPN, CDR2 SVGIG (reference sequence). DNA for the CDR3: TGTGCCTCTCTTCTCTGGAGGGGAGCTGGAGGCTACACCTTC. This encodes CASLLWRGAGGYTF.

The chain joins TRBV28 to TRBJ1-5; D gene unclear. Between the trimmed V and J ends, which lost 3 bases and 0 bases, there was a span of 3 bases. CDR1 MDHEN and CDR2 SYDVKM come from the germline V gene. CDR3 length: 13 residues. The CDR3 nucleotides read TGTGCCAGCAGTTTGTATAGCAATCAGCCCCAGCATTTT. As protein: CASSLYSNQPQHF.

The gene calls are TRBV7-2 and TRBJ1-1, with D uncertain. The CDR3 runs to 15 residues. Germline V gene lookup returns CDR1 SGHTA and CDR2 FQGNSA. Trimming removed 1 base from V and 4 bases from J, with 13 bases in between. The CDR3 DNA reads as TGTGCCAGCAGCTTAGTGTCCACAGATATCACTGAAGCTTTCTTT. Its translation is CASSLVSTDITEAFF.

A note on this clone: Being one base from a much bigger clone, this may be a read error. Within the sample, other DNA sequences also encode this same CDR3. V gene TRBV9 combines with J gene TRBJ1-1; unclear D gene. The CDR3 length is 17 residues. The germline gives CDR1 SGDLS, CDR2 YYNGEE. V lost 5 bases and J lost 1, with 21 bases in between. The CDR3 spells CASSVSIDSSKNTEAFF. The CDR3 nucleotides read TGTGCCAGCAGTGTTTCTATAGACTCATCAAAGAACACTGAAGCTTTCTTT.

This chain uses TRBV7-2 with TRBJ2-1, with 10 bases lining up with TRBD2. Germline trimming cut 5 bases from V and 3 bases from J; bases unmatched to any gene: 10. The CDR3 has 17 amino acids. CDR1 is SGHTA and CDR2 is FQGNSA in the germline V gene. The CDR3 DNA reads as TGTGCCAGCAGCCCTTCCGCCAGCGGGGGGGTCTACAATGAGCAGTTCTTC. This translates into CASSPSASGGVYNEQFF.

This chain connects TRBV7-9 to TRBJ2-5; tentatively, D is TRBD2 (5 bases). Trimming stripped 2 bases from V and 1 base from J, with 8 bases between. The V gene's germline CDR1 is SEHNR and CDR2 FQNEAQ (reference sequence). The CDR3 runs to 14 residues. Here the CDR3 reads CASSLMSGQETQYF. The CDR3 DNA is TGTGCCAGCAGCTTAATGAGCGGCCAAGAGACCCAGTACTTC.

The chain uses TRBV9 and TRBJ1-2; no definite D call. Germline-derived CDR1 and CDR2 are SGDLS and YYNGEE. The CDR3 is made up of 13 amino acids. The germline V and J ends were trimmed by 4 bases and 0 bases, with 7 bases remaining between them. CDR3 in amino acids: CASSWSTNYGYTF. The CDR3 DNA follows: TGTGCCAGCAGCTGGAGTACTAACTATGGCTACACCTTC. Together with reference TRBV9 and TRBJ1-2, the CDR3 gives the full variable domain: DSGVTQTPKHLITATGQRVTLRCSPRSGDLSVYWYQQSLDQGLQFLIQYYNGEERAKGNILERFSAQQFPDLHSELNLSSLELGDSALYFCASSWSTNYGYTFGSGTRLTVV.

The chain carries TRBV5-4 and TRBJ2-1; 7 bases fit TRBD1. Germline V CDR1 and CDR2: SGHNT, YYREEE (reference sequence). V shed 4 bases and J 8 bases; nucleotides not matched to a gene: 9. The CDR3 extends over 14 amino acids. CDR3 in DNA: TGTGCCAGCAGCCCGGGACAGATTCGGGATGAGCAGTTCTTC. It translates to CASSPGQIRDEQFF.

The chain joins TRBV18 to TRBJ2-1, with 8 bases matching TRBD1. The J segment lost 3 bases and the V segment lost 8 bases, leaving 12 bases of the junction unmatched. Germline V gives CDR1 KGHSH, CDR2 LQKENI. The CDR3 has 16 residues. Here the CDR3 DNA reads TGTGCCAGCGCCCTTCTGACAGGGGCCAACTACAATGAGCAGTTCTTC. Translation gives CASALLTGANYNEQFF.

In nucleotides, the CDR3 is TGTGCCAGCAGCAAACAAACCGGGACAGCAGCCTACGAGCAGTACTTC. Amino acid sequence: CASSKQTGTAAYEQYF. The V gene is TRBV7-6, the J gene TRBJ2-7, with TRBD1 matching over 7 bases. The CDR3 totals 16 residues. Germline-derived CDR1 and CDR2 are SGHVS and FNYEAQ. The V and J ends lost 5 bases and 2 bases, in that order; junction bases with no gene match: 12.

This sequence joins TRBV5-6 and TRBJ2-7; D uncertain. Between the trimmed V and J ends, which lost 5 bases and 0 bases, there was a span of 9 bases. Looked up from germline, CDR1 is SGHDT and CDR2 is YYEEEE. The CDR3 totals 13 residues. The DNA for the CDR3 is TGTGCCAGCAGTTCGACATTCTCCTACGAGCAGTACTTC. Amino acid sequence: CASSSTFSYEQYF.

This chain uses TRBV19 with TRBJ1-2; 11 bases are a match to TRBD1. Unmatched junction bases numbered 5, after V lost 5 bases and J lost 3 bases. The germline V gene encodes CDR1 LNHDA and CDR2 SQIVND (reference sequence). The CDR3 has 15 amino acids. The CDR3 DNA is TGTGCCAGTAGTCAAACGGACAGGGGGCACTATGGCTACACCTTC. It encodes CASSQTDRGHYGYTF.

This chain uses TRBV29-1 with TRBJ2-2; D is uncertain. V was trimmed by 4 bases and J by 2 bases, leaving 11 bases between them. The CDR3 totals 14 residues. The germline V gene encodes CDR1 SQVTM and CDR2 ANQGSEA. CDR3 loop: CSVVGRLNTGELFF. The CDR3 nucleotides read TGCAGCGTTGTGGGCAGGCTAAACACCGGGGAGCTGTTTTTT.

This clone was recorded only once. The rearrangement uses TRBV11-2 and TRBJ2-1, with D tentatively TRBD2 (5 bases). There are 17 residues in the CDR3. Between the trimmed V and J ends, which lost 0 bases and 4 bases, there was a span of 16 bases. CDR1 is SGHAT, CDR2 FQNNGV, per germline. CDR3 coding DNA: TGTGCCAGCAGCTTAGATTTGGCTAGCAGTCGGTACAATGAGCAGTTCTTC. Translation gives CASSLDLASSRYNEQFF.

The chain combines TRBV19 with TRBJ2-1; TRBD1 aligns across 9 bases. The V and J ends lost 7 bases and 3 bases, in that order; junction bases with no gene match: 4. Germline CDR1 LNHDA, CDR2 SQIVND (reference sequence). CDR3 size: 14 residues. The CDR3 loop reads CASKGDRDYNEQFF. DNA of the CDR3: TGTGCCAGTAAAGGGGACAGGGACTACAATGAGCAGTTCTTC.

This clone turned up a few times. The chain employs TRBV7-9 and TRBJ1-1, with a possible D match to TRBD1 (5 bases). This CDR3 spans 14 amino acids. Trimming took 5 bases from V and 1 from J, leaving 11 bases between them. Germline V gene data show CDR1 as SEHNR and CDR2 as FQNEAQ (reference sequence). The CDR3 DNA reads TGTGCCAGCAGCCCCCGGGGGACGAACACTGAAGCTTTCTTT. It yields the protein CASSPRGTNTEAFF.

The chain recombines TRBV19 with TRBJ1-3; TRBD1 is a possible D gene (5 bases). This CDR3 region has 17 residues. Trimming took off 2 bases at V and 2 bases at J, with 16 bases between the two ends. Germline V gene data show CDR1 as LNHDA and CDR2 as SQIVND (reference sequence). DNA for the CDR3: TGTGCCAGTAGTATACCATCAACCCAGGGTGCTGGAAACACCATATATTTT. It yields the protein CASSIPSTQGAGNTIYF. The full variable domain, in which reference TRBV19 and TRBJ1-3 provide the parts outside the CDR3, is DGGITQSPKYLFRKEGQNVTLSCEQNLNHDAMYWYRQDPGQGLRLIYYSQIVNDFQKGDIAEGYSVSREKKESFPLTVTSAQKNPTAFYLCASSIPSTQGAGNTIYFGEGSWLTVV.

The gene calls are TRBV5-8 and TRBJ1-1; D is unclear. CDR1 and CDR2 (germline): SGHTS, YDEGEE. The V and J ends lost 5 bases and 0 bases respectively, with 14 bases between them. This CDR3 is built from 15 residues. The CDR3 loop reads CASSYRRSMNTEAFF. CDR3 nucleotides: TGTGCCAGCAGTTATAGACGGAGTATGAACACTGAAGCTTTCTTT.